A selection of T cell receptor beta chains follows, all from one sample in a study of T-cell memory formation after mild COVID-19. TCRdb itself ran the 5' RACE reads through MiXCR, one entry per CDR3 protein. The repertoire holds 400,000 to 500,000 distinct CDR3 sequences, with over 15% as singletons. The material sequenced was PBMCs or a T cell subset sorted from them (not recorded which). Receptor source: a man between 18 and 35 years old who had mild COVID-19 (a few samples of this study predate the infection). Cell type and time point are not known. Each CDR3 is given with its conserved first and last residue. The order of the fields is clone size, J gene, D gene, V gene, CDR3 length, CDR3 protein, CDR3 DNA. The D gene is left open where the match is weak. Clone size is not always given. Where it is, it says once, few, many or a class for expanded clones.

>few|TRBJ2-1|TRBD2|TRBV7-6|15
CASSTSGGSYNEQFF
TGTGCCAGCAGCACTAGCGGGGGGTCCTACAATGAGCAGTTCTTC
>.|TRBJ2-1|TRBD1|TRBV10-3|14
CATRAGQGIHEQFF
TGTGCCACTAGGGCGGGACAGGGGATCCATGAGCAGTTCTTC
>.|TRBJ2-7|.|TRBV21-1|14
CASTPDILSYEQYF
TGTGCCAGCACCCCGGACATTTTATCCTACGAGCAGTACTTC
>few|TRBJ1-4|TRBD1|TRBV5-1|14
CASSLGTANEKLFF
TGCGCCAGCAGTCTCGGGACAGCTAATGAAAAACTGTTTTTT
>few|TRBJ2-1|TRBD1|TRBV5-5|15
CASSSEDRGSDEQFF
TGTGCCAGCAGCTCGGAGGACAGGGGGAGCGATGAGCAGTTCTTC
>many|TRBJ2-1|TRBD2|TRBV7-2|16
CASSPIGLGSYNEQFF
TGTGCCAGCAGCCCTATTGGACTAGGCTCCTACAATGAGCAGTTCTTC
>few|TRBJ1-5|.|TRBV7-2|13
CASSLEINGAQHF
TGTGCCAGCAGCTTGGAGATTAATGGAGCCCAGCATTTT
>few|TRBJ1-1|TRBD1|TRBV5-1|15
CASSWTGATNTEAFF
TGCGCCAGCAGCTGGACAGGGGCCACGAACACTGAAGCTTTCTTT
>.|TRBJ2-7|TRBD1|TRBV6-2/TRBV6-3|14
CASSYWGQTYEQYF
TGTGCCAGCAGTTACTGGGGACAGACCTACGAGCAGTACTTC
>.|TRBJ2-2|.|TRBV7-8|16
CASSPSRLPIAGELFF
TGTGCCAGCAGCCCAAGTCGACTTCCGATAGCCGGGGAGCTGTTTTTT
>.|TRBJ2-5|.|TRBV20-1|18
CSASGGGDQRVSMKTQYF
TGCAGTGCCAGTGGTGGGGGCGACCAACGGGTGTCGATGAAGACCCAGTACTTC
>few|TRBJ2-3|.|TRBV6-2/TRBV6-3|13
CASMDPNTDTQYF
TGTGCCAGCATGGACCCAAACACAGATACGCAGTATTTT
>few|TRBJ2-5|.|TRBV20-1|12
CSAQPGGITQYF
TGCAGTGCACAACCGGGGGGCATAACCCAGTACTTC
>.|TRBJ2-7|TRBD1|TRBV10-3|13
CAIAQGSSKEQYF
TGTGCCATCGCACAGGGGAGCTCTAAGGAGCAGTACTTC
>.|TRBJ1-3|TRBD1|TRBV11-3|18
CASSPGSGLGQEGNTIYF
TGTGCCAGCAGCCCGGGATCGGGACTTGGACAGGAAGGAAACACCATATATTTT
>few|TRBJ2-1|.|TRBV7-3|13
CASSTLAEDEQFF
TGTGCCAGCAGCACTCTAGCTGAGGATGAGCAGTTCTTC
>few|TRBJ1-4|.|TRBV7-9|13
CASSFMGREKLFF
TGTGCCAGCAGCTTTATGGGACGTGAAAAACTGTTTTTT